This T cell receptor (beta chain) derives from a study of T cell responses to AZD1222 COVID-19 vaccine. Study-wide results and limits: Spike-spanning, vaccine-associated CD4 TCRs were dominant at 160-218 and 743-854. Variant regions that are unmutated are reportedly the target of nearly half of spike-specific TCRs. Females outnumbered males among donors, who were mostly white British; clonal diversity was possibly underestimated. Without day 14 samples, only post-peak T cell repertoires were studied.

Clones were read by immunoSEQ multiplex PCR, and TCRdb kept only the in-frame ones, dropping some. The table shows under 150,000 clones, with 82% occurring only once. This clone was detected once. Its antigen is unidentified. Trimming pared 4 bases from V and 2 bases from J, leaving 13 bases between. This CDR3 has 15 amino acids. In germline, CDR1 is ENHRY, CDR2 SYGVKD. This sequence joins TRBV10-3 and TRBJ2-3, with D perhaps TRBD2 (7 bases). The material was peripheral blood, obtained on day 0 of MenACWY control vaccination. The TCR originated in an adult in good health. This CDR3 reads CAISVGGQSTDTQYF. In DNA form, the CDR3 reads TGTGCCATCAGTGTGGGGGGGCAGTCCACAGATACGCAGTATTTT.